The next 18 T cell receptor beta chains were all read from a single sample in a study of T-cell memory formation after mild COVID-19. TCRdb re-derived calls from the 5' RACE reads in MiXCR, one entry per CDR3 protein. This table has about 320,000 distinct CDR3 sequences, about 13% appearing once. Sequencing input: PBMCs or a T cell subset sorted from them (not recorded which). The receptors were sampled from a man aged 18 to 35 who had mild COVID-19 (a few samples of this study predate the infection). Cell type and time point are not known.

This sequence joins TRBV4-1 and TRBJ2-5; D may be TRBD2 (7 bases). Germline CDR1 is MGHRA and CDR2 is YSYEKL. V shed 2 bases and J shed 5 bases, with 18 bases lying between them. The CDR3 is 16 residues long. The CDR3 region has the DNA TGCGCCAGCAGCCAACAGGGGCGGGGGCTCCGGGAGACCCAGTACTTC. Its translation: CASSQQGRGLRETQYF.

The CDR3: CARTRDQRQETQYF. CDR3 sequence (DNA): TGTGCCAGGACCCGGGACCAACGCCAAGAGACCCAGTACTTC. The chain joins TRBV2 to TRBJ2-5; D is perhaps TRBD1 or TRBD2 (5 bases each). This CDR3 has 14 amino acids. Germline values: CDR1 SNHLY, CDR2 FYNNEI. V lost 9 bases and J 1 base, leaving 15 bases between the germline ends.

The V gene is TRBV7-9, the J gene TRBJ2-3; 9 bases match TRBD2. Germline lookup yields CDR1 SEHNR and CDR2 FQNEAQ (reference sequence). The J segment lost 14 bases and the V segment lost 5 bases, leaving 8 bases of the junction unmatched. The CDR3 is made up of 12 amino acids. The CDR3 sequence: CASSREGTSLYF. CDR3 nucleotides: TGTGCCAGCAGCCGAGAAGGGACTAGCCTGTATTTT. Drawing the rest from reference TRBV7-9 and TRBJ2-3, the complete variable domain is DTGVSQNPRHKITKRGQNVTFRCDPISEHNRLYWYRQTLGQGPEFLTYFQNEAQLEKSRLLSDRFSAERPKGSFSTLEIQRTEQGDSAMYLCASSREGTSLYFGPGTRLTVL.

The chain uses TRBV20-1 and TRBJ2-3; D might be TRBD2 (5 bases). The germline V and J ends were trimmed by 6 bases and 3 bases, with 16 bases remaining between them. From germline, CDR1 is DFQATT and CDR2 SNEGSKA (reference sequence). The CDR3 runs to 14 residues. For the CDR3, the DNA is TGCAGTGCGCCTCTAGGGAGTGGTACAGATACGCAGTATTTT. Translation: CSAPLGSGTDTQYF.

Of note for this clonotype: At one end the junction does not follow the germline gene, possibly because of a read error. The rearrangement uses TRBV7-9 and TRBJ2-1; D gene unclear. The CDR3 totals 8 residues. Germline assignment: CDR1 SEHNR and CDR2 FQNEAQ (reference sequence). CDR3 coding DNA: TGTGCCAGCAGCTCTTCAATCTTC. It translates to CASSSSIF.

This clonotype turned up a few times. The chain recombines TRBV20-1 with TRBJ1-2; D remains ambiguous. The CDR3 extends over 13 amino acids. CDR1 DFQATT and CDR2 SNEGSKA come from the germline V gene (reference sequence). Trimming pared 6 bases from V and 3 bases from J, leaving 14 bases between. The CDR3 DNA reads as TGCAGTGCAAGGTCCCGGCAGGACTATGGCTACACCTTC. Protein sequence: CSARSRQDYGYTF.

The chain is built from TRBV15 and TRBJ2-2, with TRBD1 as a possible D gene (6 bases). Germline values: CDR1 LNHNV, CDR2 YYDKDF (reference sequence). The CDR3 spans 14 residues. With 10 bases removed from V and 1 base from J, the gap between germline ends came to 13 bases. The DNA of the CDR3 is TGTGCCATCAGAAAGGGGGTGAACACCGGGGAGCTGTTTTTT. Protein product: CAIRKGVNTGELFF. Filled out from reference TRBV15 and TRBJ2-2, the complete variable domain reads DAMVIQNPRYQVTQFGKPVTLSCSQTLNHNVMYWYQQKSSQAPKLLFHYYDKDFNNEADTPDNFQSRRPNTSFCFLDIRSPGLGDTAMYLCAIRKGVNTGELFFGEGSRLTVL.

This clonotype was seen repeatedly, ten times or more. V is TRBV5-1 and J is TRBJ2-7, with a weak D call TRBD1 (5 bases). Trimming took off 4 bases at V and 2 bases at J, with 13 bases between the two ends. This CDR3 region has 14 residues. The germline gives CDR1 SGHRS, CDR2 YFSETQ. CDR3 DNA: TGCGCCAGCAGCCCGAACCCAGGGACCTACGAGCAGTACGTC. It encodes CASSPNPGTYEQYV.

This clonotype was seen only a few times. This chain connects TRBV3-1 to TRBJ2-6; 8 bases fit TRBD1. CDR1 is LGHDT and CDR2 is YNNKEL in the germline V gene (reference sequence). The CDR3 covers 16 residues. V was clipped by 3 bases and J by 4 bases; unmatched bases: 5. The CDR3 nucleotides read TGTGCCAGCAGCCAGACAGGGGAGTGGGGGGCCAACGTCCTGACTTTC. It is translated as CASSQTGEWGANVLTF.

J is TRBJ2-3 and V is TRBV6-2 or TRBV6-3; perhaps TRBD1 as D (5 bases). The CDR3 totals 12 residues. Germline CDR1 MNHEY, CDR2 SVGEGT. V dropped 3 bases and J dropped 14 bases, with 15 bases sitting between them. CDR3 in DNA: TGTGCCAGCAGTTATCCGACAGTTCCTTTGTATTTT. Amino acids: CASSYPTVPLYF.

This clonotype was seen at least ten times. The rearrangement joins TRBV7-2 to TRBJ1-2; weak D call: TRBD1 (5 bases). V lost 5 bases and J 2 bases, leaving 9 bases between the germline ends. Germline-derived CDR1 and CDR2 are SGHTA and FQGNSA. The CDR3 is 13 residues long. CDR3 sequence: CASSQGRNYGYTF. CDR3 DNA: TGTGCCAGCAGCCAGGGCCGGAACTATGGCTACACCTTC.

This clonotype occurred many times. The V gene is TRBV7-3, the J gene TRBJ2-1; 9 nucleotides match TRBD2. In germline, CDR1 is SGHTA, CDR2 FQGTGA. This CDR3 is 17 amino acids long. V trimming: 6 bases; J trimming: 8 bases; junction bases outside the gene matches: 17. The CDR3 here is CASSQYNIAGDLDEQFF. The CDR3 DNA sequence: TGTGCCAGCAGTCAGTATAATATAGCGGGGGATCTCGATGAGCAGTTCTTC.

The CDR3 here is CASSPGLAGIYEQYF. DNA of the CDR3: TGTGCCAGCAGTCCCGGACTAGCGGGGATCTACGAGCAGTACTTC. This chain links TRBV7-3 with TRBJ2-7; 12 bases align to TRBD2. The germline V gene encodes CDR1 SGHTA and CDR2 FQGTGA. The CDR3 sequence is 15 residues long. Germline trimming cut 6 bases from V and 3 bases from J; bases unmatched to any gene: 6.

This chain joins TRBV2 and TRBJ1-1; possibly TRBD1 for D (6 bases). Trimming removed 7 bases at V and 0 bases at J, with 18 bases between. CDR3 length equals 16 residues. CDR1 SNHLY and CDR2 FYNNEI come from the germline V gene. CDR3 residues: CASTAWGAYMNTEAFF. The CDR3 bases are TGTGCCAGCACTGCATGGGGGGCCTACATGAACACTGAAGCTTTCTTT.

V usage is TRBV2 and J usage is TRBJ2-3; no clear D gene. This CDR3 spans 11 amino acids. Germline lookup yields CDR1 SNHLY and CDR2 FYNNEI. V dropped 5 bases and J dropped 5 bases, with 5 bases sitting between them. CDR3 region: CASSTVDTQYF. In DNA, the CDR3 is TGTGCCAGCAGTACCGTAGATACGCAGTATTTT. The full variable domain, in which reference TRBV2 and TRBJ2-3 provide the parts outside the CDR3, is EPEVTQTPSHQVTQMGQEVILRCVPISNHLYFYWYRQILGQKVEFLVSFYNNEISEKSEIFDDQFSVERPDGSNFTLKIRSTKLEDSAMYFCASSTVDTQYFGPGTRLTVL.

The genes are TRBV21-1 and TRBJ2-5; TRBD2, the D gene given by the table, was not confirmed from the DNA. TRBV21-1 constitutes a pseudogene. The CDR3 is made up of 16 amino acids. The DNA for the CDR3 is TGTGCCAGCAGCACCGAGAGGGTCCTTTTGAAAGAGACCCAGTACTTC. As protein: CASSTERVLLKETQYF.

This clonotype occurred many times. The chain combines TRBV20-1 with TRBJ2-1; 10 bases map to TRBD1. CDR1 is DFQATT and CDR2 is SNEGSKA in the germline V gene (reference sequence). The CDR3 is 14 amino acids. V lost 3 bases, J lost 4 bases, and 3 bases stayed unmatched. The CDR3 protein is CSARPGQGYNEQFF. The CDR3 DNA reads TGCAGTGCTAGGCCGGGACAGGGGTACAATGAGCAGTTCTTC.

Only a few counts were recorded for this clonotype. The chain has TRBV18 and TRBJ2-7; possible D gene TRBD1, 5 bases. The V and J ends lost 1 base and 1 base respectively, with 8 bases between them. The CDR3 is made up of 14 amino acids. CDR1 KGHSH and CDR2 LQKENI come from the germline V gene. The CDR3 reads CASSPQDTSYEQYV. In DNA, the CDR3 is TGTGCCAGCTCACCACAGGACACTTCCTACGAGCAGTACGTC.